The 10 T cell receptor beta chains below were found in one sample sequenced in a study of identical twins. Each CDR3 protein gets one entry after TCRdb re-called the 5' RACE reads with MiXCR. The sample has around 550,000 distinct CDR3 sequences; nearly 15% are singletons. This sample also belongs to another study, concerning yellow fever vaccine responses in identical twins.

The source material was CD4+ T cells sorted from blood. These receptors all stem from a woman aged 18 to 35 in good health.

This clonotype came up a few times. The chain uses TRBV3-1 and TRBJ2-1; 9 bases map to TRBD2. The V and J ends lost 4 bases and 5 bases, in that order; junction bases with no gene match: 9. CDR3 length: 16 residues. Germline V gene lookup returns CDR1 LGHDT and CDR2 YNNKEL (reference sequence). The CDR3 region is CASSLLRLAGDNEQFF. Here the CDR3 DNA reads TGTGCCAGCAGCCTACTAAGATTAGCGGGAGACAATGAGCAGTTCTTC.

This clonotype has a handful of counts. The chain links TRBV12-3 or TRBV12-4 to TRBJ2-7; D unresolved. Trimming removed 4 bases from V and 2 bases from J, with 9 bases in between. CDR3 length: 13 amino acids. The CDR3: CASSSQFPYEQYF. DNA for the CDR3: TGTGCCAGCAGTTCACAGTTTCCCTACGAGCAGTACTTC.

This clonotype was picked up a small number of times. The chain uses TRBV5-1 and TRBJ1-2; TRBD1 is a possible D gene (5 bases). The V and J ends lost 3 bases and 8 bases respectively, with 14 bases between them. This CDR3 contains 13 residues. Germline V gene sequence: CDR1 SGHRS, CDR2 YFSETQ. The CDR3 DNA sequence: TGCGCCAGCAGCTATAGCCAGGGTGGCGGCTACACCTTC. Its protein product is CASSYSQGGGYTF.

V and J are TRBV4-2 and TRBJ2-2; TRBD1 matches 7 bases. Germline V gene sequence: CDR1 LGHNA, CDR2 YNFKEQ. This CDR3 spans 16 amino acids. With 1 base clipped from V and 5 bases from J, the junction kept 7 bases outside the gene matches. The CDR3 here is CASSQVSGGFTGELFF. Written as DNA, the CDR3 is TGTGCCAGCAGCCAAGTTTCAGGGGGTTTTACCGGGGAGCTGTTTTTT.

The J gene is TRBJ1-1, the V gene TRBV5-1, with 9 bases fitting TRBD1. CDR1 and CDR2 from the germline V gene are SGHRS and YFSETQ. CDR3 size: 17 residues. Trimming at V came to 0 bases and at J to 6 bases, leaving 12 bases not matched to a gene. The CDR3: CASSLEIQGAQGAEAFF. The CDR3 region has the DNA TGCGCCAGCAGCTTGGAAATACAGGGGGCTCAAGGAGCTGAAGCTTTCTTT.

This clonotype was seen repeatedly, ten times or more. V usage is TRBV12-3 or TRBV12-4 and J usage is TRBJ2-1, with 8 bases identical to TRBD2. This CDR3 is built from 16 residues. V lost 3 bases and J lost 9; bases outside the gene matches: 13. The CDR3 nucleotides are TGTGCCAGCAGTTTTAGAAAAGGGACTAGGGATCCTGAGCAGTTCTTC. Translation gives CASSFRKGTRDPEQFF.

This clonotype appeared a few times. The chain carries TRBV5-1 and TRBJ2-1; a weak D match, TRBD1 (5 bases). The CDR3 contains 13 residues. Germline-derived CDR1 and CDR2 are SGHRS and YFSETQ. Trimming removed 0 bases at V and 9 bases at J, with 10 bases between. CDR3 DNA sequence: TGCGCCAGCAGCTTGGAACAGGTTGGTGAGCAGTTCTTC. Encoded protein: CASSLEQVGEQFF.

The table lists this clonotype with a few counts. V is TRBV7-9 and J is TRBJ1-1, with D unclear. Germline V gene lookup returns CDR1 SEHNR and CDR2 FQNEAQ (reference sequence). This CDR3 is built from 13 residues. V dropped 5 bases and J dropped 11 bases, with 18 bases sitting between them. CDR3 nucleotide sequence: TGTGCCAGCAGCATCCCGGGTAAGGGTGGCGCTTTCTTT. Its protein is CASSIPGKGGAFF.

In its sample, this clonotype was seen a few times. The rearrangement uses TRBV4-1 and TRBJ2-5; 7 bases are shared with TRBD1. The CDR3 sequence is 15 residues long. The germline gives CDR1 MGHRA, CDR2 YSYEKL. The V gene end was trimmed by 1 base and the J gene end by 5 bases; junction bases not matched to a gene: 7. The CDR3 region has the DNA TGCGCCAGCAGCCAAGTGGCCCAGGGGGATGAGACCCAGTACTTC. Its translation is CASSQVAQGDETQYF.

This clonotype was picked up a small number of times. The chain uses TRBV4-1 and TRBJ2-5, with 10 positions matching TRBD2. Per germline, CDR1 MGHRA and CDR2 YSYEKL. The length of the CDR3 is 17 residues. The trim removed 1 base at V and 2 bases at J, leaving 7 bases unmatched. Written as DNA, the CDR3 is TGCGCCAGCAGCCAAGGGGCTAGCGGGAGAGTTCAAGAGACCCAGTACTTC. Amino acid sequence: CASSQGASGRVQETQYF.